This T cell receptor (beta chain) was sequenced for a study of blood T cell repertoires in COVID-19. The overall study: The origin of the acute and convalescent COVID-19 samples was the United States, Italy and Spain.

In the authors' workflow: Using reference gene primer amplification, nucleated cell counts were estimated. Using immunoSEQ multiplex PCR, the repertoire was profiled, and TCRdb retains in-frame clones only, with some absent. V, J and clone size were drawn from that table, and D and trimming were deduced from the DNA. This table has 200,000 to 300,000 clones, 70% to 90% appearing once. The receptor's source is a woman in her thirties or forties with acute or convalescent COVID-19. Sequenced sample: peripheral blood.

CDR3 protein: CASRGQVNTEAFF. The CDR3 coding sequence is TGTGCCAGCAGAGGACAGGTTAACACTGAAGCTTTCTTT. The genes are TRBV12-3 or TRBV12-4 and TRBJ1-1, with 7 bases fitting TRBD1. V trimming: 6 bases; J trimming: 2 bases; junction bases outside the gene matches: 3. This CDR3 is built from 13 residues.